Below, 10 T cell receptor beta chains from the same sample are listed, as sequenced in a study of T and B cells in COVID-19 patients. TRB was amplified from about 250-500 ng of blood genomic DNA. Multiplex PCR with BIOMED2 TRB-A/B primer pools amplified TRB rearrangements. TCRdb ran MiXCR on the multiplex PCR reads and lists one entry per CDR3 protein. Of about 14,000 distinct CDR3 sequences listed, around 30% are singletons. Material: blood. The receptors were gathered from a human donor who had recovered from COVID-19.

The chain uses TRBV4-3 and TRBJ2-4; 7 nucleotides match TRBD1. J lost 7 bases, V lost 4 bases, and 4 bases had no gene match. Germline V gene data show CDR1 as LGHNA and CDR2 as YSLEER. This CDR3 is 13 amino acids long. The CDR3 is CASSLFRGNIQYF. CDR3 nucleotides: TGCGCCAGCAGCCTCTTCAGGGGGAACATTCAGTACTTC.

The chain has TRBV20-1 and TRBJ1-5; D gene uncertain. The CDR3 covers 13 residues. Between the trimmed V and J ends, which lost 6 bases and 1 base, there was a span of 10 bases. Per the germline V gene, CDR1 is DFQATT and CDR2 is SNEGSKA (reference sequence). In DNA form, the CDR3 reads TGCAGTGCCTCTGACACGAGCAATCAGCCCCAGCATTTT. Translating gives CSASDTSNQPQHF.

Details on this clonotype: A much larger clone lies a single base off, so this may be a read error. CDR3 sequence reads: CASSITWRQGKQFF. CDR3 DNA: TGTGCCAGTAGTATCACCTGGAGGCAAGGTAAGCAGTTCTTC. V is TRBV19 and J is TRBJ2-1, with D maybe TRBD2 (5 bases). Trimming took off 3 bases at V and 11 bases at J, with 17 bases between the two ends. Germline-derived CDR1 and CDR2 are LNHDA and SQIVND (reference sequence). This CDR3 comprises 14 residues.

This clonotype showed up just a few times. The chain uses TRBV6-1 and TRBJ2-7; D is undetermined. There are 14 residues in the CDR3. Per the germline V gene, CDR1 is MNHNS and CDR2 is SASEGT. V was shortened by 4 bases and J by 0 bases, with 10 bases between the two germline ends. As DNA, the CDR3 is TGTGCCAGCAGTGGGATAAAGAGCTCCTACGAGCAGTACTTC. The encoded protein is CASSGIKSSYEQYF.

This clonotype was detected ten times or more. The chain combines TRBV5-6 with TRBJ2-1; tentatively, D is TRBD1 or TRBD2 (6 bases each). The V end was cut by 0 bases, the J end by 4 bases, with 11 bases between. The V gene's germline CDR1 is SGHDT and CDR2 YYEEEE. There are 15 residues in the CDR3. CDR3 in DNA: TGTGCCAGCAGCTTGGGGGGGGCGGGATACAATGAGCAGTTCTTC. It encodes CASSLGGAGYNEQFF.

This chain joins TRBV29-1 and TRBJ2-7; 11 positions agree with TRBD1. CDR3 length equals 15 residues. Germline values: CDR1 SQVTM, CDR2 ANQGSEA. The junction had 11 bases not matched to a gene; V was cut back by 6 bases and J by 4 bases. The CDR3 DNA is TGCAGCGTGGGGGGTAAGGGACAGGGGGGATACGAGCAGTACTTC. Protein: CSVGGKGQGGYEQYF.

A note on this clonotype: This could be a read error, since a much larger clone is one nucleotide away. The CDR3 DNA follows: TGTGCCTGGAGCTTTTGGAATAAAAAACTGTTTTTT. As protein: CAWSFWNKKLFF. The chain couples TRBV30 to TRBJ1-4, with D hard to call. Germline loops: CDR1 GTSNPN, CDR2 SVGIG (reference sequence). V was pared by 3 bases and J by 9 bases, with 11 bases between. The CDR3 has 12 residues.

There are a few counts of this clonotype. The chain carries TRBV30 and TRBJ1-2; TRBD1 matches 7 bases. Germline values: CDR1 GTSNPN, CDR2 SVGIG (reference sequence). Unmatched junction bases numbered 18, after V lost 3 bases and J lost 8 bases. The CDR3 contains 16 residues. The CDR3 sequence is CAWRRIRRQGGVGYTF. As DNA, the CDR3 is TGTGCCTGGAGGAGGATTCGGAGACAGGGAGGAGTAGGCTACACCTTC.

V usage is TRBV18 and J usage is TRBJ1-2; 7 positions agree with TRBD1. The CDR3 is 14 residues long. Germline CDR1 and CDR2: KGHSH and LQKENI. V dropped 6 bases and J dropped 4; count of bases not matched to a gene: 8. CDR3 nucleotides: TGTGCCAGCTCCTTGGGCCGGGACAGCTATGGCTACACCTTC. The encoded protein is CASSLGRDSYGYTF.

This clonotype was seen a few times. The chain couples TRBV12-3 or TRBV12-4 to TRBJ2-7; tentative D call: TRBD1 (5 bases). V lost 5 bases to trimming and J lost 3 bases, with 17 bases between them. The CDR3 spans 15 residues. The DNA for the CDR3 is TGTGCCAGCAGTGACCACAGGCCGCTACACTACGAGCAGTACTTC. This sequence encodes CASSDHRPLHYEQYF.